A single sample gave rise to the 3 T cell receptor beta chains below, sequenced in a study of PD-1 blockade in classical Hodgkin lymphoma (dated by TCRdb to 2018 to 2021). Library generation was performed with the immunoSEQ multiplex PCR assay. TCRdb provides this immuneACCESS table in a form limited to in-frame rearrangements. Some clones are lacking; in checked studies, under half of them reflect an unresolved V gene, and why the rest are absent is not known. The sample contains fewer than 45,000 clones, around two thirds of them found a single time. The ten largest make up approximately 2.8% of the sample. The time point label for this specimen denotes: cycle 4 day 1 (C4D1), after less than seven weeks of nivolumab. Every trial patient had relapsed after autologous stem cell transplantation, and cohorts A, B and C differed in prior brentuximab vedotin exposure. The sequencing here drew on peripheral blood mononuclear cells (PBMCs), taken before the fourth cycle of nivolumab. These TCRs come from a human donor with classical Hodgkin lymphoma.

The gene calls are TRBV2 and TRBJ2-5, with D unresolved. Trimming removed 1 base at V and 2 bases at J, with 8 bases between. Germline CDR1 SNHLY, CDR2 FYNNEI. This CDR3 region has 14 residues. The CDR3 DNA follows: TGTGCCAGCAGTGAAGAACCCGTACAAGAGACCCAGTACTTC. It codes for CASSEEPVQETQYF.

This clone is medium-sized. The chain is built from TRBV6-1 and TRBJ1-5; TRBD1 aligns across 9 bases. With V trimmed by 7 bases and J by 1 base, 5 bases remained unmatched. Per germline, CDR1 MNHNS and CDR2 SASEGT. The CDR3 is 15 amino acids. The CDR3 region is CASTEGQGSNQPQHF. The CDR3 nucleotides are TGTGCCAGCACCGAGGGACAGGGAAGCAATCAGCCCCAGCATTTT.

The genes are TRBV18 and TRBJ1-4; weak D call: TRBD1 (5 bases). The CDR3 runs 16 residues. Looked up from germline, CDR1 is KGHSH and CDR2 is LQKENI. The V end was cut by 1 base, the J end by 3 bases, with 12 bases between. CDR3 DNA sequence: TGTGCCAGCTCACCACGAGTGGGGACCGCTAATGAAAAACTGTTTTTT. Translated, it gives CASSPRVGTANEKLFF.